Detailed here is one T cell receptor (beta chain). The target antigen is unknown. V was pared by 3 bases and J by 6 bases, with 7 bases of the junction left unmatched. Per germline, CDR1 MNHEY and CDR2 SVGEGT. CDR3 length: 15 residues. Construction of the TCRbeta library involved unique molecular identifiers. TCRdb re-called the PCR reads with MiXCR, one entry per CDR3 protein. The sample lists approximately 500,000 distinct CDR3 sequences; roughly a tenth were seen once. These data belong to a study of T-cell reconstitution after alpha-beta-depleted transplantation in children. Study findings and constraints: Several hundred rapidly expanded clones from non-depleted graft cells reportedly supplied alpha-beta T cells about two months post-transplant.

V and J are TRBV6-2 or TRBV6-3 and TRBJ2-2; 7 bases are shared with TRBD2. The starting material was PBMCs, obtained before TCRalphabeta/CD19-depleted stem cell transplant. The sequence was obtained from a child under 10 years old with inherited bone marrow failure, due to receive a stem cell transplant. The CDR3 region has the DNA TGTGCCAGCAGTTATTCCAGGGAGGGATCCGGGGAGCTGTTTTTT. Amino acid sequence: CASSYSREGSGELFF.